A selection of T cell receptor beta chains follows, all from one sample in a study of PD-L1 blockade in urothelial cancer. Profiled with immunoSEQ multiplex PCR; TCRdb holds only in-frame clones, not every one. Among just under 30,000 clones listed, around 90% were seen once. The sequences come from PBMCs, collected around atezolizumab (anti-PD-L1) treatment. These receptors originate from a man aged 45-65 years with urothelial cancer. Each CDR3 is given with its conserved first and last residue. A D gene is named only where the DNA matches it firmly. Clone size is shown for a subset of rows, as once, few, many or a class of expanded clone.

-	TRBJ1-2	TRBV7-2	-	TGTGCCAGCAGCCACCCCGAGGCAAACAACTATGGCTACACCTTC	CASSHPEANNYGYTF
-	TRBJ2-5	TRBV7-4	-	TGTGCCAGCAGCGCGACATATCTAGAGACCCAGTACTTC	CASSATYLETQYF
-	TRBJ2-7	TRBV7-9	TRBD2	TGTGCCAGCAGCTTCCGGGACTACACCTACGAGCAGTACTTC	CASSFRDYTYEQYF
-	TRBJ2-7	TRBV19	TRBD1	TGTGCCAGTAGTATGGGGACAGAATCCTCCTACGAGCAGTACTTC	CASSMGTESSYEQYF
-	TRBJ2-2	TRBV6-4	TRBD2	TGTGCCAGCAGTCGAATTAGCGGGGGACCGAACACCGGGGAGCTGTTTTTT	CASSRISGGPNTGELFF
-	TRBJ2-1	TRBV7-3	-	TGTGCCAGCAGCTTAGTAGGCGGGCACTCCTACAATGAGCAGTTCTTC	CASSLVGGHSYNEQFF
once	TRBJ2-7	TRBV11-2	TRBD2	TGTGCCAGCAGCTTAAGAACCGGGACTAGCCTTACCTACGAGCAGTACTTC	CASSLRTGTSLTYEQYF
-	TRBJ2-2	TRBV27	TRBD1	TGTGCCAGCTCGCCGGGGACAGTCGCATCCGGGGAGCTGTTTTTT	CASSPGTVASGELFF
medium-sized	TRBJ2-5	TRBV19	TRBD2	TGTGCCAGTAGTAGGACTAGCGGGCAAGAGACCCAGTACTTC	CASSRTSGQETQYF
-	TRBJ1-1	TRBV5-6	-	TGTGCCAGCAGCTACGACAGGAACACTGAAGCTTTCTTT	CASSYDRNTEAFF
-	TRBJ1-1	TRBV6-6	TRBD1	TGTGCCAGCAGACCGACAGGGGCGAACACTGAAGCTTTCTTT	CASRPTGANTEAFF
once	TRBJ2-3	TRBV5-1	-	TGCGCCAGCAGCCCACGACAGACACCTCGGGGCACAGATACGCAGTATTTT	CASSPRQTPRGTDTQYF
-	TRBJ2-1	TRBV7-9	-	TGTGCCAGCAGCCCCCCAGAAGCCGGAGCTCGAGAGCAGTTCTTC	CASSPPEAGAREQFF
-	TRBJ2-3	TRBV11-3	TRBD2	TGTGCCAGCAGCTTAGGAAAGCTAGCGGGACTCGATACGCAGTATTTT	CASSLGKLAGLDTQYF
-	TRBJ2-7	TRBV11-2	-	TGTGCCAGCAGCTTAGTTCAGGGACAAGACGAGCAGTACTTC	CASSLVQGQDEQYF
-	TRBJ1-5	TRBV5-4	TRBD1	TGTGCCAGCAGCCTACAGGGGACGGGTCAGCCCCAGCATTTT	CASSLQGTGQPQHF
-	TRBJ2-3	TRBV6-6	-	TGTGCCAGCAGTTCCCAGGCAGATACGCAGTATTTT	CASSSQADTQYF
once	TRBJ2-7	TRBV18	-	TGTGCCAGCTCCTCCAGGGACGAGCAGTACTTC	CASSSRDEQYF
once	TRBJ2-7	TRBV6-6	-	TGTGCCAGCCACTCTTCCTACGAGCAGTACTTC	CASHSSYEQYF
-	TRBJ1-2	TRBV29-1	TRBD1	TGCAGCGTTGGTACAGGGGGCCCCCGAGGCTACACCTTC	CSVGTGGPRGYTF
-	TRBJ2-2	TRBV11-3	-	TGTGCCAGCAGCTGGACGGAATACACCGGGGAGCTATTTTTT	CASSWTEYTGELFF
-	TRBJ2-7	TRBV27	TRBD2	TGTGCCAGCAGACCACTAGCGGGAGCTGGGGCCTACGAGCAGTACTTC	CASRPLAGAGAYEQYF
-	TRBJ2-7	TRBV7-2	TRBD2	TGTGCCAGCAGCTTAAACCTGGGGACTAGCGGGACCGTCTACGAGCAGTACTTC	CASSLNLGTSGTVYEQYF
-	TRBJ1-2	TRBV28	-	TGTGCCAGCAGAGAGACAGAATATGGCTACACCTTC	CASRETEYGYTF
-	TRBJ2-2	TRBV5-1	TRBD2	TGCGCCAGCAGCCCCCAGCTAGCGGGGACGGTCGGGGAGCTGTTTTTT	CASSPQLAGTVGELFF
-	TRBJ2-3	TRBV6-6	TRBD1	TGTGCCAGCACTTCTCCCGGGACAGGCACAGATACGCAGTATTTT	CASTSPGTGTDTQYF
-	TRBJ2-3	TRBV28	TRBD2	TGTGCCAGCAGTTTAATAGTTGGTAGCGGGAGGCCTAATACGCAGTATTTT	CASSLIVGSGRPNTQYF
once	TRBJ1-1	TRBV9	TRBD1	TGTGCCAGCAGCCAAGGGACAGGGGGGACTGAAGCTTTCTTT	CASSQGTGGTEAFF
-	TRBJ1-1	TRBV18	-	TGTGCCAGCTCACCTCCACAGGGATTGAACACTGAAGCTTTCTTT	CASSPPQGLNTEAFF
-	TRBJ2-1	TRBV28	TRBD2	TGTGCCAGCAGCCTGGGACTAGCGGGAGGGCCCTGGCAGTTCTTC	CASSLGLAGGPWQFF
once	TRBJ2-7	TRBV5-6	TRBD2	TGTGCCAGCAGCCGAACCGGACTAGCCCTCGAGCAGTACTTC	CASSRTGLALEQYF
-	TRBJ2-1	TRBV5-1	-	TGCGCCAGCAAGTCCGGAACGGGAGCGTCCAATGAGCAGTTCTTC	CASKSGTGASNEQFF
-	TRBJ2-1	TRBV7-9	-	TGTGCCAGCAGCCACCCGGGGGGCAACTCCTACAATGAGCAGTTCTTC	CASSHPGGNSYNEQFF
-	TRBJ1-5	TRBV6-1	-	TGTGCCAGCAGTGCCGTACAGGTGGGCAATCAGCCCCAGCATTTT	CASSAVQVGNQPQHF
-	TRBJ2-1	TRBV7-2	TRBD2	TGTGCCAGCAGTTTCGGGACTAGCGGGGCCTACAATGAGCAGTTCTTC	CASSFGTSGAYNEQFF
-	TRBJ1-4	TRBV30	TRBD1	TGTGCCTGGAGCCCAGGGGGCGGAAATGAAAAACTGTTTTTT	CAWSPGGGNEKLFF
-	TRBJ2-7	TRBV19	TRBD1	TGTGCCAGTAGTATAGACCGAGACAGGGTCCTCTCCTACGAGCAGTACTTC	CASSIDRDRVLSYEQYF
once	TRBJ1-1	TRBV19	-	TGTGCCAGTAGTCAAAGGAGGTCCCCCGGGAACACTGAAGCTTTCTTT	CASSQRRSPGNTEAFF
-	TRBJ1-4	TRBV15	-	TGTGCCACCAGCAGAGATTACAGGGTCGATGAAAAACTGTTTTTT	CATSRDYRVDEKLFF
-	TRBJ2-7	TRBV6-5	-	TGTGCCAGCAGACCTCCTCTAGGACTCAGCGAGCAGTACTTC	CASRPPLGLSEQYF
once	TRBJ2-2	TRBV15	-	TGTGCCACCAGCAGAGATCTGGAGGATTTGAACACCGGGGAGCTGTTTTTT	CATSRDLEDLNTGELFF
-	TRBJ2-3	TRBV6-6	TRBD2	TGTGCCAGCAGTTACCGACTAGCGGGGGGCACAGATACGCAGTATTTT	CASSYRLAGGTDTQYF
once	TRBJ2-3	TRBV18	-	TGTGCCAGCTCACCCCCATCCTCTATTAGCACAGATACGCAGTATTTT	CASSPPSSISTDTQYF
few	TRBJ1-5	TRBV28	TRBD1	TGTGCCAGCAGTACAGGGGTTCAGCCCCAGCATTTT	CASSTGVQPQHF
-	TRBJ2-2	TRBV28	-	TGTGCCAGCTCCTCAATTGCCCCCCCAGGGTCTGGTGGCGGGGAGCTGTTTTTT	CASSSIAPPGSGGGELFF
-	TRBJ2-3	TRBV30	-	TGTGCCTGGAGTCTTAGCACAGATACGCAGTATTTT	CAWSLSTDTQYF
-	TRBJ2-1	TRBV6-5	-	TGTGCCAGCAGTTACGGGGGACTTGAGCAGTTCTTC	CASSYGGLEQFF
-	TRBJ2-7	TRBV27	TRBD2	TGTGCCAGCAGTTTACTAGCGGGTTACGAGCAGTACTTC	CASSLLAGYEQYF
-	TRBJ2-1	TRBV19	TRBD1	TGTGCCAGTACCCCGGGACAGGGTTTCGGTGAGCAGTTCTTC	CASTPGQGFGEQFF
-	TRBJ1-2	TRBV5-1	-	TGCGCCAGCAGCCAACAGGTTAACTATGGCTACACCTTC	CASSQQVNYGYTF
-	TRBJ1-2	TRBV6-1	TRBD1	TGTGCCAGTACGGCAGGGGGCCGGGACTATGGCTACACCTTC	CASTAGGRDYGYTF
-	TRBJ1-5	TRBV7-9	-	TGTGCCAGCAGCTTACGGGGTCCGGAGCCCCAGCATTTT	CASSLRGPEPQHF
-	TRBJ2-1	TRBV19	TRBD2	TGTGCCAGTAGTATTCAGGGCGGGAGCTCCTACAATGAGCAGTTCTTC	CASSIQGGSSYNEQFF
-	TRBJ2-2	TRBV4-2	-	TGTGCCAGCAGCCAAGATCAGGGGCAGGCGATCACCGGGGAGCTGTTTTTT	CASSQDQGQAITGELFF
-	TRBJ1-4	TRBV5-4	-	TGTGCCAGCAGCACCCAGTCGGGAGGGCCAGGAAAACTGTTTTTT	CASSTQSGGPGKLFF
-	TRBJ1-1	TRBV7-2	-	TGTGCCAGCAGCTTATGGAGAAACACTGAAGCTTTCTTT	CASSLWRNTEAFF